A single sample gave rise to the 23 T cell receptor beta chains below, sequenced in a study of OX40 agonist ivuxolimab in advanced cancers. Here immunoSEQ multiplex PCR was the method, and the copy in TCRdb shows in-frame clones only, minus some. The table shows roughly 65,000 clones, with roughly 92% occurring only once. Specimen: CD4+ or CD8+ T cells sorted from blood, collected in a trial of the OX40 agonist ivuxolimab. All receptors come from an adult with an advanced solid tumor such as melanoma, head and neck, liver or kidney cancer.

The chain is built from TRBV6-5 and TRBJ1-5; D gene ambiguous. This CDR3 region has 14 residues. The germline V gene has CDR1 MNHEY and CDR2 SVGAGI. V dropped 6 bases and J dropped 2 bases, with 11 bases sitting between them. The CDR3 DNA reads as TGTGCCAGCAGGGCGACGATGGGCAATCAGCCCCAGCATTTT. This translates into CASRATMGNQPQHF.

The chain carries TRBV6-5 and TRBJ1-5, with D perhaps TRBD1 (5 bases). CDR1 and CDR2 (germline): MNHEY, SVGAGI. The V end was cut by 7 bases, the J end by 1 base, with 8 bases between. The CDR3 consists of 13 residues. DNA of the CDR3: TGTGCCAGCAACCGACAGAGCAATCAGCCCCAGCATTTT. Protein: CASNRQSNQPQHF.

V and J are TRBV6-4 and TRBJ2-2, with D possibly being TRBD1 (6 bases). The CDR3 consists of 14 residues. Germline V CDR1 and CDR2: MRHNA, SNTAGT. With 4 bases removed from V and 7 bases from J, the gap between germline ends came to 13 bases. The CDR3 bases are TGTGCCAGCAGTGCCACAGGGCGGATCGGGGAGCTGTTTTTT. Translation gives CASSATGRIGELFF.

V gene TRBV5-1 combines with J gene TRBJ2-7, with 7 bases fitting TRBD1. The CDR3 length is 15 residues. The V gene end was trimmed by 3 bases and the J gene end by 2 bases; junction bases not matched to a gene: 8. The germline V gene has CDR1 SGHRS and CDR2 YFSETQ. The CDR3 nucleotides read TGCGCCAGCAGCTCGACTCCCGGGACAGCCTACGAGCAGTACTTC. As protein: CASSSTPGTAYEQYF.

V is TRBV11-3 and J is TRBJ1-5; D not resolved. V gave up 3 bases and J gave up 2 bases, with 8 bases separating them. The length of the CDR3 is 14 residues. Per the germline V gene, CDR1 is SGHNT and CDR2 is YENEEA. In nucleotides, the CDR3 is TGTGCCAGCAGCTTCGACATCGGCAATCAGCCCCAGCATTTT. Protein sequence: CASSFDIGNQPQHF.

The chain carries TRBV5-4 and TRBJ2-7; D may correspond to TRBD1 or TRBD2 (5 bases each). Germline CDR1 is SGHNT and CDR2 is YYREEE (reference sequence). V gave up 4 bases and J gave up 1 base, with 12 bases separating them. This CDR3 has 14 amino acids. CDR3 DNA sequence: TGTGCCAGCAGCACGGGACCGACATCCTACGAGCAGTACTTC. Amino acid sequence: CASSTGPTSYEQYF. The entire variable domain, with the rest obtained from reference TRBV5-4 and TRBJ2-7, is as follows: ETGVTQSPTHLIKTRGQQVTLRCSSQSGHNTVSWYQQALGQGPQFIFQYYREEENGRGNFPPRFSGLQFPNYSSELNVNALELDDSALYLCASSTGPTSYEQYFGPGTRLTVT.

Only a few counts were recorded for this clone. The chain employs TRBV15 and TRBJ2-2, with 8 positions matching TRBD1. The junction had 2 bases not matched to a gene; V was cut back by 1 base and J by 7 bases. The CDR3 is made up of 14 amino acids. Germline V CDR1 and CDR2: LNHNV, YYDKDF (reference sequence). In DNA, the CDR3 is TGTGCCACCAGCAGAGGAGGGACAGGCGGGGAGCTGTTTTTT. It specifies CATSRGGTGGELFF.

CDR3 in amino acids: CATSRPGTESYEQYF. The CDR3 bases are TGTGCCACCAGCCGGCCCGGGACAGAGTCCTACGAGCAGTACTTC. This sequence joins TRBV15 and TRBJ2-7, with TRBD1 matching over 7 bases. V was pared by 5 bases and J by 1 base, with 8 bases of the junction left unmatched. The CDR3 spans 15 residues. Germline V lookup: CDR1 LNHNV, CDR2 YYDKDF (reference sequence).

The chain's CDR3 is CASSQGQPTTNEKLFF. The DNA of the CDR3 is TGTGCCAGCAGCCAGGGACAGCCTACAACTAATGAAAAACTGTTTTTT. The chain is built from TRBV7-9 and TRBJ1-4, with TRBD1 matching over 7 bases. J lost 0 bases, V lost 5 bases, and 6 bases had no gene match. This CDR3 region has 16 residues. The germline V gene has CDR1 SEHNR and CDR2 FQNEAQ (reference sequence). Full variable domain (missing parts from reference TRBV7-9 and TRBJ1-4): DTGVSQNPRHKITKRGQNVTFRCDPISEHNRLYWYRQTLGQGPEFLTYFQNEAQLEKSRLLSDRFSAERPKGSFSTLEIQRTEQGDSAMYLCASSQGQPTTNEKLFFGSGTQLSVL.

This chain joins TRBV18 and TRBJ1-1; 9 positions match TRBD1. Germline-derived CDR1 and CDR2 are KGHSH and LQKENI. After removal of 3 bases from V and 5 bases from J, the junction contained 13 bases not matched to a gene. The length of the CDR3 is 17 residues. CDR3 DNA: TGTGCCAGCTCACCGCTAGGTGGGACAGGGTTTATTACTGAAGCTTTCTTT. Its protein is CASSPLGGTGFITEAFF.

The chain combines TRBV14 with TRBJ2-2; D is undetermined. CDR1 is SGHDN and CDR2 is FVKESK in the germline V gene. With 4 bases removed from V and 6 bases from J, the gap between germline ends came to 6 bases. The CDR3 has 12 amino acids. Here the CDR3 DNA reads TGTGCCAGCAGCCCTATTCCCGGGGAGCTGTTTTTT. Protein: CASSPIPGELFF.

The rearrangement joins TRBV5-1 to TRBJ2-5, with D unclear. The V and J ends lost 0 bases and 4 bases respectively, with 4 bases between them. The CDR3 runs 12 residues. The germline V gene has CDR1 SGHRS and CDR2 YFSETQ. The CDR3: CASSLVRETQYF. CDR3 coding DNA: TGCGCCAGCAGCTTGGTCCGAGAGACCCAGTACTTC.

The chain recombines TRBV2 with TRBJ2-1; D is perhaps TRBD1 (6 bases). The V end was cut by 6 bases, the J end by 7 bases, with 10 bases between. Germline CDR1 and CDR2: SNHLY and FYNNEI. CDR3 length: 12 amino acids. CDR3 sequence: CASRDRRNEQFF. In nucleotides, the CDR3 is TGTGCCAGCAGGGACAGAAGGAATGAGCAGTTCTTC.

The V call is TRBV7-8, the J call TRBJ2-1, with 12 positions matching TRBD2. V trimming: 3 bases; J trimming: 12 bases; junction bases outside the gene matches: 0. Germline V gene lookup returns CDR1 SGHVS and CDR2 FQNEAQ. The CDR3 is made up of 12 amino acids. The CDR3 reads CASSLTSGRQFF. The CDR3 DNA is TGTGCCAGCAGCTTGACTAGCGGGAGGCAGTTCTTC. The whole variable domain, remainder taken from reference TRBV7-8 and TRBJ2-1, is GAGVSQSPRYKVAKRGQDVALRCDPISGHVSLFWYQQALGQGPEFLTYFQNEAQLDKSGLPSDRFFAERPEGSVSTLKIQRTQQEDSAVYLCASSLTSGRQFFGPGTRLTVL.

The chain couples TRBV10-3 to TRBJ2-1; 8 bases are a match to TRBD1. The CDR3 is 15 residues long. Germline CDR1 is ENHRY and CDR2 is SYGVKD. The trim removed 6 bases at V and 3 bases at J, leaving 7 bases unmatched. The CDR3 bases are TGTGCCATCAGGGACAGGGTCGAATACTACAATGAGCAGTTCTTC. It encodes CAIRDRVEYYNEQFF.

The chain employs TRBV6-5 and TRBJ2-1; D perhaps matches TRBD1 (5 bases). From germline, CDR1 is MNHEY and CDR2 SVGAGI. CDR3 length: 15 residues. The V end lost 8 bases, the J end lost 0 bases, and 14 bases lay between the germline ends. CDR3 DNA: TGTGCCAGCGCTCTGGGGCAGATCTCCTACAATGAGCAGTTCTTC. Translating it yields CASALGQISYNEQFF.

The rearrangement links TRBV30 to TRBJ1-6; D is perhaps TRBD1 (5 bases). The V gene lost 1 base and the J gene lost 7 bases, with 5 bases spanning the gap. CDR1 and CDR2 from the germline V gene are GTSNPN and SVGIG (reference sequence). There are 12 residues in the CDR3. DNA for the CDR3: TGTGCCTGGAGTGGGGGGAATTCACCCCTCCACTTT. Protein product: CAWSGGNSPLHF.

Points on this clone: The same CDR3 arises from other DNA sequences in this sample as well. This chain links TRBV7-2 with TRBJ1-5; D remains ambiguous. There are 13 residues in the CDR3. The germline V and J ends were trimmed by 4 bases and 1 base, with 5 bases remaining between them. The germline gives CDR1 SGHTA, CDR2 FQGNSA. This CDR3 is CASSSSSNQPQHF. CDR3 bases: TGTGCCAGCAGCTCGAGCAGCAATCAGCCCCAGCATTTT. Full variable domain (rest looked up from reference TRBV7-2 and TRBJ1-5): GAGVSQSPSNKVTEKGKDVELRCDPISGHTALYWYRQSLGQGLEFLIYFQGNSAPDKSGLPSDRFSAERTGGSVSTLTIQRTQQEDSAVYLCASSSSSNQPQHFGDGTRLSIL.

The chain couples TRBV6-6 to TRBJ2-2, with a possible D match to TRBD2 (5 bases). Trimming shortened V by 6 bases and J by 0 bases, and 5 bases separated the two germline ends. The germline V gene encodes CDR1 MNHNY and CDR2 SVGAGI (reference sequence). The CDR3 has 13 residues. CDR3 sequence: CASRDSNTGELFF. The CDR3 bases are TGTGCCAGCAGGGACTCGAACACCGGGGAGCTGTTTTTT.

The CDR3 protein is CASSIQGLTEQFF. The CDR3 bases are TGTGCCAGTAGTATACAGGGACTGACTGAGCAGTTCTTC. This chain connects TRBV19 to TRBJ2-1; TRBD2 is a possible D gene (6 bases). V was cut by 2 bases and J by 9 bases, with 11 bases left in between. In germline, CDR1 is LNHDA, CDR2 SQIVND (reference sequence). CDR3 length: 13 residues.

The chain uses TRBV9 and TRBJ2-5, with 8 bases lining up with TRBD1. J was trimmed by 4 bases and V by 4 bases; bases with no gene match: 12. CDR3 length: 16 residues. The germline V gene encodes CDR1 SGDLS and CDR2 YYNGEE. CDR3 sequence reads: CASSSLGQGLGETQYF. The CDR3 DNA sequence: TGTGCCAGCAGCTCACTAGGACAGGGTTTAGGAGAGACCCAGTACTTC.

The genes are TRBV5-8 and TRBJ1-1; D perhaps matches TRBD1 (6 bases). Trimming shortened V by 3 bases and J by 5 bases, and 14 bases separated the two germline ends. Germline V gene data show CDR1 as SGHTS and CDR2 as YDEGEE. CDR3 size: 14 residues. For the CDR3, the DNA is TGTGCCAGCAGCTCCCTAAGAGGGGGGACTGAAGCTTTCTTT. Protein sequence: CASSSLRGGTEAFF.

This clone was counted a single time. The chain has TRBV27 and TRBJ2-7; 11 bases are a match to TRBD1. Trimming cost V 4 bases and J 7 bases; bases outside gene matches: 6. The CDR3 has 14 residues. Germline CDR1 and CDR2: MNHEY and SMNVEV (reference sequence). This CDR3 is CASSWGQGGGEQYF. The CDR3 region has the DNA TGTGCCAGCAGTTGGGGACAGGGGGGAGGGGAGCAGTACTTC.